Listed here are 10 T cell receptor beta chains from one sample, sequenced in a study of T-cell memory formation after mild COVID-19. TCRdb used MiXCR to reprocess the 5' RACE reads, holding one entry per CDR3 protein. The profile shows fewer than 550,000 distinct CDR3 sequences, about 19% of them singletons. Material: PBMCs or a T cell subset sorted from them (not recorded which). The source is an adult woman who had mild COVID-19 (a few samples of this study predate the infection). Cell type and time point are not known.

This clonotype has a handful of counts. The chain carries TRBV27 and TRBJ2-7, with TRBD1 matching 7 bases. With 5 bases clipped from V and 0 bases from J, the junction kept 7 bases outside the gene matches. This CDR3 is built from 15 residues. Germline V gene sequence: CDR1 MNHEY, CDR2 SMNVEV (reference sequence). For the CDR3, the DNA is TGTGCCAGCAGTATCGGGACAGTCCCCTCCTACGAGCAGTACTTC. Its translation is CASSIGTVPSYEQYF.

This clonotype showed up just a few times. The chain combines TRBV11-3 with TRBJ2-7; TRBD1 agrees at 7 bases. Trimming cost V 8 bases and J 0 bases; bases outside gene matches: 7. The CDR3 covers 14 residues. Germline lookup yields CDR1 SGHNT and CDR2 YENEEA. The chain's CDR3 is CASAWDRGSYEQYF. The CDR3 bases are TGTGCCAGCGCCTGGGACAGAGGCTCCTACGAGCAGTACTTC. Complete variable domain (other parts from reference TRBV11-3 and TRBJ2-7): EAGVVQSPRYKIIEKKQPVAFWCNPISGHNTLYWYLQNLGQGPELLIRYENEEAVDDSQLPKDRFSAERLKGVDSTLKIQPAELGDSAVYLCASAWDRGSYEQYFGPGTRLTVT.

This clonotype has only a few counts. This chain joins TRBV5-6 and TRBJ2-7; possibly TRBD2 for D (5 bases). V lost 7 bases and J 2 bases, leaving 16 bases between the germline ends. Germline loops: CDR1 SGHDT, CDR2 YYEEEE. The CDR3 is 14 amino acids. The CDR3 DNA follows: TGTGCCAGCTCTGGTCAGGACTCCGCCTACGAGCAGTACTTC. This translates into CASSGQDSAYEQYF.

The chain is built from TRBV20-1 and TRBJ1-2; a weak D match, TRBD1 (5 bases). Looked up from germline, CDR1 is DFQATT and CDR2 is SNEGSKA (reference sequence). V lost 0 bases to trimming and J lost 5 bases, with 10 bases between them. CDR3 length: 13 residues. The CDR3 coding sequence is TGCAGTGCTAGAGATTTTCAGGGTTATGGCTACACCTTC. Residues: CSARDFQGYGYTF.

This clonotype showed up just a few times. CDR3 bases: TGCAGCGCCGCCGGGACAGGGGTGGACGAGCAGTACTTC. Protein: CSAAGTGVDEQYF. The chain couples TRBV29-1 to TRBJ2-7; TRBD1 matches 10 bases. J lost 5 bases, V lost 7 bases, and 8 bases had no gene match. In germline, CDR1 is SQVTM, CDR2 ANQGSEA. The CDR3 covers 13 residues.

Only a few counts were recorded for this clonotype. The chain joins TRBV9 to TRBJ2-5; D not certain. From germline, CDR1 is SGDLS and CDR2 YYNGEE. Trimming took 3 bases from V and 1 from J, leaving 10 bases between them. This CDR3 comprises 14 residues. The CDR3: CASSARVSQETQYF. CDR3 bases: TGTGCCAGCAGCGCCCGAGTGAGCCAAGAGACCCAGTACTTC.

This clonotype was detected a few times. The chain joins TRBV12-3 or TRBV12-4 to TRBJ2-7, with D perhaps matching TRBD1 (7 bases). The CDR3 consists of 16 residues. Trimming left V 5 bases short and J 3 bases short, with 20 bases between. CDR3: CASSPAGQRVYYEQYF. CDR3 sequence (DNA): TGTGCCAGCAGTCCCGCGGGACAGCGGGTCTACTACGAGCAGTACTTC.

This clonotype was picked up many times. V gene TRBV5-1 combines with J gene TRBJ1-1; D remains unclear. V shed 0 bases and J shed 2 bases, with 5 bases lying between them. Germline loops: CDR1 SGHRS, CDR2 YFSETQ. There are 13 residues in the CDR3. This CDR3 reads CASSLEGNTEAFF. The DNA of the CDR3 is TGCGCCAGCAGCTTGGAGGGAAACACTGAAGCTTTCTTT. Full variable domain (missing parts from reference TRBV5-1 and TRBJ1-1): KAGVTQTPRYLIKTRGQQVTLSCSPISGHRSVSWYQQTPGQGLQFLFEYFSETQRNKGNFPGRFSGRQFSNSRSEMNVSTLELGDSALYLCASSLEGNTEAFFGQGTRLTVV.

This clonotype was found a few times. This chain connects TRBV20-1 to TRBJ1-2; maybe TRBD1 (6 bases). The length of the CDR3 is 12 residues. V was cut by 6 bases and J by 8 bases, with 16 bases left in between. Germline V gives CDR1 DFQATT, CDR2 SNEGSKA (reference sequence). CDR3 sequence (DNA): TGCAGTGCGAGAAACAGGGTTGGCGGCTACACCTTC. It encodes CSARNRVGGYTF.

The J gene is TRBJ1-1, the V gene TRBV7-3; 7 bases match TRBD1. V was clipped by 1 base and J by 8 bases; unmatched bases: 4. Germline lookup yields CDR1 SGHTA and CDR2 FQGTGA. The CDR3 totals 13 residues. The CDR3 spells CASSLIQGGEAFF. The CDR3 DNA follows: TGTGCCAGCAGCTTAATCCAAGGGGGCGAAGCTTTCTTT.